The 4 T cell receptor beta chains reported below all come from one sample, sequenced in a study of shared clonotypes between healthy human individuals. TCRdb's table, derived via immunoSEQ multiplex PCR, lists solely in-frame clones and lacks some. The repertoire holds some 1 million clones, with around 76% as singletons. Sequencing input: memory CD4+ T cells sorted from blood. The subset was: CD45RA-negative fraction. These receptors all stem from a man between 18 and 29 years old in good health.

The chain is built from TRBV30 and TRBJ1-4, with D possibly matching TRBD1 (5 bases). From germline, CDR1 is GTSNPN and CDR2 SVGIG (reference sequence). V was trimmed by 4 bases and J by 5 bases, leaving 14 bases between them. The CDR3 consists of 14 residues. Here the CDR3 reads CAWTAGTGNEKLFF. CDR3 in DNA: TGTGCCTGGACTGCCGGGACGGGGAATGAAAAACTGTTTTTT.

This clone was counted a few times. The chain combines TRBV4-1 with TRBJ2-3, with unresolved D. The CDR3 spans 19 residues. Germline V gives CDR1 MGHRA, CDR2 YSYEKL. The V end was cut by 4 bases, the J end by 4 bases, with 27 bases between. CDR3 bases: TGCGCCAGCAGCCCGGGCCCACTACGGACCCGATCGTCATCAGATACGCAGTATTTT. Residues: CASSPGPLRTRSSSDTQYF.

The chain couples TRBV14 to TRBJ2-3; D is ambiguous. Trimming shortened V by 0 bases and J by 1 base, and 8 bases separated the two germline ends. CDR3 length equals 15 residues. Per the germline V gene, CDR1 is SGHDN and CDR2 is FVKESK. CDR3 in amino acids: CASSQDRVRTDTQYF. The CDR3 DNA reads as TGTGCCAGCAGCCAAGATCGAGTCCGCACAGATACGCAGTATTTT.

The chain is built from TRBV30 and TRBJ2-7, with 7 bases fitting TRBD1. With V trimmed by 0 bases and J by 1 base, 3 bases remained unmatched. The CDR3 has 14 residues. The germline V gene has CDR1 GTSNPN and CDR2 SVGIG (reference sequence). The CDR3 DNA sequence: TGTGCCTGGAGTGTACGACAGGGTTCCTACGAGCAGTACTTC. Its protein is CAWSVRQGSYEQYF.